The 6 T cell receptor beta chains in this list originate from one sample, sequenced in a study of CD8+ T cells in alopecia areata. RNA extraction and reverse transcription yielded cDNA as sequencing template. Produced via immunoSEQ multiplex PCR; TCRdb's table is partial and in-frame only. In the table there are 95,000 to 150,000 clones, around 60% of which are singletons. Treatment in this sample: oral pan-JAK inhibitor, 5-10 mg twice daily. The source was CD4+ T cells sorted from blood, collected at week 4, from a patient treated with tofacitinib. Receptors originate from a human donor with alopecia areata.

The chain is built from TRBV18 and TRBJ1-2, with 7 positions matching TRBD1. CDR1 and CDR2 (germline): KGHSH, LQKENI. V lost 2 bases, J lost 1 base, and 4 bases stayed unmatched. CDR3 length equals 15 residues. The chain's CDR3 is CASSPTTGSNYGYTF. The CDR3 DNA sequence: TGTGCCAGCTCACCAACGACAGGGAGTAACTATGGCTACACCTTC.

This chain links TRBV2 with TRBJ2-5; no firm D call. Germline CDR1 and CDR2: SNHLY and FYNNEI. Between the trimmed V and J ends, which lost 1 base and 2 bases, there was a span of 5 bases. CDR3 length: 13 residues. CDR3 nucleotide sequence: TGTGCCAGCAGTGAAGTCAGGCAAGAGACCCAGTACTTC. This codes for CASSEVRQETQYF.

This clone showed up just a few times. This chain connects TRBV28 to TRBJ2-4; 8 nucleotides match TRBD2. Per the germline V gene, CDR1 is MDHEN and CDR2 is SYDVKM. The V gene end was trimmed by 4 bases and the J gene end by 8 bases; junction bases not matched to a gene: 7. The CDR3 contains 14 residues. As DNA, the CDR3 is TGTGCCAGCAGTTACCAGCGGGAGATAGACATTCAGTACTTC. Translated: CASSYQREIDIQYF. The whole variable domain, filled in from reference TRBV28 and TRBJ2-4, reads DVKVTQSSRYLVKRTGEKVFLECVQDMDHENMFWYRQDPGLGLRLIYFSYDVKMKEKGDIPEGYSVSREKKERFSLILESASTNQTSMYLCASSYQREIDIQYFGAGTRLSVL.

The chain recombines TRBV19 with TRBJ2-2; D is unclear. Trimming cost V 5 bases and J 7 bases, with 8 bases left between them. CDR1 and CDR2 (germline): LNHDA, SQIVND (reference sequence). The CDR3 is made up of 12 amino acids. The CDR3 bases are TGTGCCAGTAGTCCCCCCCACGGGGAGCTGTTTTTT. It codes for CASSPPHGELFF.

A few counts support this clone. The chain links TRBV7-9 to TRBJ2-7; perhaps TRBD1 as D (5 bases). The CDR3 covers 15 residues. The germline V gene has CDR1 SEHNR and CDR2 FQNEAQ (reference sequence). V gave up 8 bases and J gave up 0 bases, with 17 bases separating them. The CDR3 loop reads CASAPTAGSSYEQYF. In nucleotides, the CDR3 is TGTGCCAGCGCCCCCACGGCAGGGTCCTCCTACGAGCAGTACTTC.

The gene calls are TRBV29-1 and TRBJ2-5; D uncertain. CDR1 is SQVTM, CDR2 ANQGSEA, per germline. The CDR3 contains 12 residues. The V and J ends lost 0 bases and 7 bases respectively, with 9 bases between them. The CDR3 bases are TGCAGCGTTGAAGATCGTCTGGGGACCCAGTACTTC. It specifies CSVEDRLGTQYF. The full variable domain, in which reference TRBV29-1 and TRBJ2-5 provide the parts outside the CDR3, is SAVISQKPSRDICQRGTSLTIQCQVDSQVTMMFWYRQQPGQSLTLIATANQGSEATYESGFVIDKFPISRPNLTFSTLTVSNMSPEDSSIYLCSVEDRLGTQYFGPGTRLLVL.